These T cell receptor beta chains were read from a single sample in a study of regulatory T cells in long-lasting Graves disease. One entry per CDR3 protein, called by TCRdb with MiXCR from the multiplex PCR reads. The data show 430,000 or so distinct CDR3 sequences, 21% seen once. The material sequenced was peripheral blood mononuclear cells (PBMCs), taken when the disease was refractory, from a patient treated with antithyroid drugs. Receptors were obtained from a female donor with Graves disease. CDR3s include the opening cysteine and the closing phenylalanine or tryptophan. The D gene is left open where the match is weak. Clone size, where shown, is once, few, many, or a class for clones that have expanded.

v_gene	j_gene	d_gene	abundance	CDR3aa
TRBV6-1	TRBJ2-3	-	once	CASSTRGPGADTQYF
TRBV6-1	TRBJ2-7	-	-	CASSVLGGTYEQYF
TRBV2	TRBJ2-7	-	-	CASSPSLLDEQYF
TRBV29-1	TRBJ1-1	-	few	CSVAQGTTEAFF
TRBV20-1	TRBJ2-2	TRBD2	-	CSAPRDGRGNTGELFF
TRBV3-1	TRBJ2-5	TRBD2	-	CASSQGLAGGSRETQYF
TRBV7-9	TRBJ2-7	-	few	CASSSRRDLHEQYF
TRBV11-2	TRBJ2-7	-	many	CASSLAGQVAVQQYF
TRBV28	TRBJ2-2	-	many	CASSFLGYGELFF
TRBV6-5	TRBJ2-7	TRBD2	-	CASSYPGTSGSMFHGRYEQYF
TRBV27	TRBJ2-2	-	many	CASSFHGQGELFF
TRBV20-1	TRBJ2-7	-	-	CSARDLLGKDYEQYF
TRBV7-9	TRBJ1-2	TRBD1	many	CASSLVQGDYGYTF
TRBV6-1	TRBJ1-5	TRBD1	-	CACQGTGYNQPQHF
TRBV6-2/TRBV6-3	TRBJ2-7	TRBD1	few	CASSSGTGSEQYF
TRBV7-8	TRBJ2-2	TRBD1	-	CASSRRDRGDTGELFF
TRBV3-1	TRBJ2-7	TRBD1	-	CASSPRDRSNYYEQYF
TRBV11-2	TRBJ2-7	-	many	CASSLDRGQPYEQYF
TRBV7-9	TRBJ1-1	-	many	CASSLLPEAFF
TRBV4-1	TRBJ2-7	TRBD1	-	CASSQGDRGESYEQYF
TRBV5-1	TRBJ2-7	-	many	CASSTAEHYEQYF
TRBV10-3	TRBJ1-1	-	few	CAISAVLSTEAFF
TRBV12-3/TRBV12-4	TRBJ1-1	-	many	CASRDSYLSAVHTEAFF
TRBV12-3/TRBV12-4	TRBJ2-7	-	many	CASSLIWQEQYF
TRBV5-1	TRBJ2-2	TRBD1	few	CASSLTGTVNTGELFF
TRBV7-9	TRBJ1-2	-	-	CASSQVGFYGYTF
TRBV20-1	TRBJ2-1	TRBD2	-	CSARALAGEAYNEQFF
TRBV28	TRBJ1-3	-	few	CASSFVRASGNTIYF